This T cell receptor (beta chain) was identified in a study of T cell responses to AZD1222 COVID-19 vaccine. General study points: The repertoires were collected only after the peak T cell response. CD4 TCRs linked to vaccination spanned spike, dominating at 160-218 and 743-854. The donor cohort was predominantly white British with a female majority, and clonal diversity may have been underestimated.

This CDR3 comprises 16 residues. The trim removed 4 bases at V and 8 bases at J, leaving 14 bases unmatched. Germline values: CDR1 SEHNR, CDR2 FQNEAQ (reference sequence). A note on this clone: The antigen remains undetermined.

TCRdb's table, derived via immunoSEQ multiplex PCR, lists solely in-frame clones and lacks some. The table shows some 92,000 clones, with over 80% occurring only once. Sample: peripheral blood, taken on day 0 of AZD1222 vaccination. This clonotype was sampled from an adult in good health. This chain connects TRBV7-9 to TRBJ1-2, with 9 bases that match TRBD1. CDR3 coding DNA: TGTGCCAGCAGCTCCCCGAAGGGACAGGGAAAGGACGGCTACACCTTC. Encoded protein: CASSSPKGQGKDGYTF.